This TCR beta chain appears in the sequencing data of a study of T-cell memory formation after mild COVID-19. Whole-study context: For the most part, TCR clusters were specific to one donor.

The germline CDR1 and CDR2 sequences are SGHTA and FQGTGA. This CDR3 contains 16 residues. V lost 2 bases to trimming and J lost 2 bases; unmatched junction nucleotides: 7. Overall study findings and caveats: For second-wave clones that peaked at day 37, SARS-CoV-2 specificity went unverified. Largely, contracting CD4+ clones fell within CM and EM, and contracting CD8+ clones within EMRA.

Constant-segment-primed 5'RACE gave TCR alpha and TCR beta cDNA libraries with sample barcodes and UMIs. Each CDR3 protein gets one entry after TCRdb re-called the 5' RACE reads with MiXCR. The table records roughly 150,000 distinct CDR3 sequences, about 14% of them present only once. This clonotype was detected a few times. The antigen remains undetermined. The source material was PBMCs or a T cell subset sorted from them (not recorded which). The chain combines TRBV7-3 with TRBJ2-5, with TRBD1 matching over 8 bases. The TCR comes from an adult woman who had mild COVID-19 (a few samples of this study predate the infection). Cell type and time point are not known. The CDR3 reads CASSLGLRTGQETQYF. The CDR3 DNA is TGTGCCAGCAGCTTAGGCCTCCGGACAGGGCAAGAGACCCAGTACTTC.